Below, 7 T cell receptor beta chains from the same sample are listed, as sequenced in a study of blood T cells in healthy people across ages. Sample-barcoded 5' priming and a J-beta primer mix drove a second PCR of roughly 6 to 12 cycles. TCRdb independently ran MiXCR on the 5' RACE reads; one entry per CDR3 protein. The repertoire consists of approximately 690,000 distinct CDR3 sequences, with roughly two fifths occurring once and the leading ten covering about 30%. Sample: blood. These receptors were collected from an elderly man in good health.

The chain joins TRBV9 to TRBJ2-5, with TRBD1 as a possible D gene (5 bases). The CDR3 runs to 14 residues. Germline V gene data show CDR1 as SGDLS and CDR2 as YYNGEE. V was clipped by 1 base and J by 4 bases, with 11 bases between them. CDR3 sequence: CASSVNWGGETQYF. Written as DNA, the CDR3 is TGTGCCAGCAGCGTAAATTGGGGCGGAGAGACCCAGTACTTC.

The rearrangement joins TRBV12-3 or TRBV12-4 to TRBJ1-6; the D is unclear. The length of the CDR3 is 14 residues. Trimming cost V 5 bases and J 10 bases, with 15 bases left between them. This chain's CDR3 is CASSEEILNSPLHF. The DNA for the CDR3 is TGTGCCAGCAGTGAGGAGATTCTGAACTCACCCCTCCACTTT.

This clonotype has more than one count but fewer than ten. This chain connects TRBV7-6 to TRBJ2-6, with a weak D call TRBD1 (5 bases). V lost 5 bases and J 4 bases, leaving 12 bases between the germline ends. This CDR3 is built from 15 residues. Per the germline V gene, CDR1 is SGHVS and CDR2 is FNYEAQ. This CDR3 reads CASSRQPRGANVLTF. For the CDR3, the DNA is TGTGCCAGCAGCCGACAGCCGAGGGGGGCCAACGTCCTGACTTTC.

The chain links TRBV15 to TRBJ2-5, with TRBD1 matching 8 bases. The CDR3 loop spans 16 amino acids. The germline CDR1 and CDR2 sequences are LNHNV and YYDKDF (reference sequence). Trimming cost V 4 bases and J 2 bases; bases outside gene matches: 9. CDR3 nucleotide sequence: TGTGCCACCAGCACCCGGACAGGGTCCCTACAAGAGACCCAGTACTTC. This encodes CATSTRTGSLQETQYF.

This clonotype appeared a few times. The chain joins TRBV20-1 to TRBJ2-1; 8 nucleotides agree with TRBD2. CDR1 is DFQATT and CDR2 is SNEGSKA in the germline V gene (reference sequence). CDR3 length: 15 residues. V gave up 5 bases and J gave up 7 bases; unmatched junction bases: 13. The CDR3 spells CSAELGRAGANEQFF. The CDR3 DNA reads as TGCAGTGCTGAACTGGGACGAGCGGGAGCAAATGAGCAGTTCTTC.

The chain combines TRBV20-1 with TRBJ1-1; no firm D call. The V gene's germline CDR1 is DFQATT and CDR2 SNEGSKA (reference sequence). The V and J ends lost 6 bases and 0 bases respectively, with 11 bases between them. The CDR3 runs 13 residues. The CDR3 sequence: CSASQRMNTEAFF. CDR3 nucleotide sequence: TGCAGTGCCTCACAGAGAATGAACACTGAAGCTTTCTTT.

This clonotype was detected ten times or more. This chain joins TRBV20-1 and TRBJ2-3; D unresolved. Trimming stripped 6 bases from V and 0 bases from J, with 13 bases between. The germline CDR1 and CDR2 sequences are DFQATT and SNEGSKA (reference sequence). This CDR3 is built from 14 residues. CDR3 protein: CSAPPHPSTDTQYF. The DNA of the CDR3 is TGCAGTGCCCCCCCACACCCTAGCACAGATACGCAGTATTTT.